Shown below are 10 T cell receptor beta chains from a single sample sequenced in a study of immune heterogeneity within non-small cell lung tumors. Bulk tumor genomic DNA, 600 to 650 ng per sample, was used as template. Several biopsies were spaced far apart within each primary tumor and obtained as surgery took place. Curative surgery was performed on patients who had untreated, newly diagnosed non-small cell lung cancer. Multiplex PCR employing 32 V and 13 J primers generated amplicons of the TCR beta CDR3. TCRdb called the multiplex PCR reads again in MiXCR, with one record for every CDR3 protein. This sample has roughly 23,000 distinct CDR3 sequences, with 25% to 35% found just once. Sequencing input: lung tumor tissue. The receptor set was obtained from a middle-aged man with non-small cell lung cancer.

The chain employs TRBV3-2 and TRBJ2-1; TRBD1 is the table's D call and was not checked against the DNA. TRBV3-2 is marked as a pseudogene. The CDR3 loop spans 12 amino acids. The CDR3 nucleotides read TGTCCGGGGCAGGGGCGGTACAATGAGCAGTTCTTC. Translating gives CPGQGRYNEQFF.

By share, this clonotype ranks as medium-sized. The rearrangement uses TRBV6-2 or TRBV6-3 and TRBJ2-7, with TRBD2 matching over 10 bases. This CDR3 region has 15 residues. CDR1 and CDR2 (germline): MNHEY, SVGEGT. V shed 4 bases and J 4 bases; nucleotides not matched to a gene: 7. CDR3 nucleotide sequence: TGTGCCAGCAGTTCCCTCCGGACTAGCGGATACGAGCAGTACTTC. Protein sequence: CASSSLRTSGYEQYF.

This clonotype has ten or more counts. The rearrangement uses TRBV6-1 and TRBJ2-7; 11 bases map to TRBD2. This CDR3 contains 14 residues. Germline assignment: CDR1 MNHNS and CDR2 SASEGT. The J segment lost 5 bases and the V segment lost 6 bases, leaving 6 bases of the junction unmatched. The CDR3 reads CASSPTSGSHEQYF. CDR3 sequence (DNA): TGTGCCAGCAGCCCCACTAGCGGGAGCCACGAGCAGTACTTC.

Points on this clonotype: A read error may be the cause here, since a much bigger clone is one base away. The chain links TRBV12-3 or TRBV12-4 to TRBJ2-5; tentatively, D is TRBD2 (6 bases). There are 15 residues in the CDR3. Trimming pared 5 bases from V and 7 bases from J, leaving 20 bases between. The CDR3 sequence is CASSRGVENIVTQYF. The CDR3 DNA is TGTGCCAGCAGTCGCGGGGTAGAGAACATTGTGACCCAGTACTTC.

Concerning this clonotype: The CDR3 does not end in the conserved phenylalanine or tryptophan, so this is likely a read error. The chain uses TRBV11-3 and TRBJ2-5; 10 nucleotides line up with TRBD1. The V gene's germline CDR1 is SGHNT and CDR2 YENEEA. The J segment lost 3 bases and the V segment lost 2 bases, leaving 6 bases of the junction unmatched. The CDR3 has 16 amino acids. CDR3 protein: CASSLRDRGGKETQYL. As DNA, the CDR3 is TGTGCCAGCAGCTTAAGGGACAGGGGAGGAAAAGAGACCCAGTACTTA.

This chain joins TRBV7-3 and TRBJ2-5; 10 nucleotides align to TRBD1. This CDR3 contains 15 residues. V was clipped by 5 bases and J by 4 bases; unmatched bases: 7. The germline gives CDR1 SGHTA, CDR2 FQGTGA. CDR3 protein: CASSRTGTGAETQYF. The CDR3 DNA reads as TGTGCCAGCAGCCGAACCGGGACAGGGGCAGAGACCCAGTACTTC.

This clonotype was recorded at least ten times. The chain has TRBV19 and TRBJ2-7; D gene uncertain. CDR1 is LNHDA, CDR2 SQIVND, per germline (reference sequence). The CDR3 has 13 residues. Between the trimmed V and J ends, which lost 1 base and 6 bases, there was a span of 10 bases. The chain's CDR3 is CASSIGHGTEQYF. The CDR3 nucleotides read TGTGCCAGTAGTATAGGGCATGGTACCGAGCAGTACTTC.

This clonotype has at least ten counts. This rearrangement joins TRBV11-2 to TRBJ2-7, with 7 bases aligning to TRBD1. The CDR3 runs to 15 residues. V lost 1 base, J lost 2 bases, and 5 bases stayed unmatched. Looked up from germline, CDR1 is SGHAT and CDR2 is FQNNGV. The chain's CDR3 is CASSLGLRGTYEQYF. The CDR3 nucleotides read TGTGCCAGCAGCTTAGGTCTCAGGGGGACCTACGAGCAGTACTTC.

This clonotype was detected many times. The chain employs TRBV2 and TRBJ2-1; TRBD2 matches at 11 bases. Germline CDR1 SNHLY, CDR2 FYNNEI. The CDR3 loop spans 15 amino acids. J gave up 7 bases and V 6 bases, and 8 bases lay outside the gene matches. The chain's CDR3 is CASRLELAGVNEQFF. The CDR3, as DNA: TGTGCCAGCAGACTAGAACTAGCGGGAGTAAATGAGCAGTTCTTC.

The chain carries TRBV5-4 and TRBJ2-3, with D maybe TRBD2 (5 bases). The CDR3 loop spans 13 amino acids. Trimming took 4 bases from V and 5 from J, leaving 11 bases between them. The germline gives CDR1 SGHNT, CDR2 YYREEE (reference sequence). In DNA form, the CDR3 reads TGTGCCAGCAGCCGGCGAGGGCAAGATACGCAGTATTTT. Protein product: CASSRRGQDTQYF.